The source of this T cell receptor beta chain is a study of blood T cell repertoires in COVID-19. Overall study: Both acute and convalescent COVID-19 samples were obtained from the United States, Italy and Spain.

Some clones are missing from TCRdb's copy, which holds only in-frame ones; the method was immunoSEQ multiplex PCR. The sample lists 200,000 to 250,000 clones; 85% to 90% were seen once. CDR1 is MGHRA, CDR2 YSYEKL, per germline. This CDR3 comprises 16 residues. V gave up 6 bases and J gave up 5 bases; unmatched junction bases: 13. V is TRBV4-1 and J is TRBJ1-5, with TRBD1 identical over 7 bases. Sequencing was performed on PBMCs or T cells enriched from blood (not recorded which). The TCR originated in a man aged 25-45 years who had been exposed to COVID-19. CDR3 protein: CASSQSGQANYQPQHF. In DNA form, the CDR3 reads TGCGCCAGCAGTCAATCCGGACAGGCCAACTATCAGCCCCAGCATTTT.